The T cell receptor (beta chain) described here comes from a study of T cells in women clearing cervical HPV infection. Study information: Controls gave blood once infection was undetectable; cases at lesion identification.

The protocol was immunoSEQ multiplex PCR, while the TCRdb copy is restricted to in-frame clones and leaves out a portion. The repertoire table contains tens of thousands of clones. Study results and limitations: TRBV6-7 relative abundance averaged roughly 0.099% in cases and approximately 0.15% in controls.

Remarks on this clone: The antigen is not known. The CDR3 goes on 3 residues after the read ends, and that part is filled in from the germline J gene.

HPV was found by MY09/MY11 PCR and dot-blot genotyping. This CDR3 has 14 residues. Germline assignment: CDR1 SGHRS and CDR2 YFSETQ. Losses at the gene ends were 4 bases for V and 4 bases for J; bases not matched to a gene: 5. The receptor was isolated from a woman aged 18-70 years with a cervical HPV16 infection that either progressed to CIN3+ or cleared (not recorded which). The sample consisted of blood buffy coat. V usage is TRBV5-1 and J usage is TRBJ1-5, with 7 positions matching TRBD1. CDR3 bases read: TGCGCCAGCAGCCCCGAGGACAGGAATCAGCCC. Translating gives CASSPEDRNQP. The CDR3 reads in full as CASSPEDRNQPQHF.